Sequencing of this T cell receptor (beta chain) was carried out in a study of T cells after yellow fever vaccination. The germline gives CDR1 SQVTM, CDR2 ANQGSEA. The CDR3 consists of 15 residues. Losses at the gene ends were 3 bases for V and 0 bases for J; bases not matched to a gene: 6. General observations from the study: Few clonotypes appeared in both CD4 and CD8 compartments. It was the secondary response that reached its peak faster, day 5 versus 15, but it was weaker.

MiXCR, run by TCRdb on the 5' RACE reads, gives a single entry per CDR3 protein. The table records a few hundred thousand distinct CDR3 sequences, 15% to 20% of them present only once. As concerns this clonotype: No antigen is known for it.

This TCR came from a man younger than 40 who received the YFV17D yellow fever vaccine. Sequenced here: PBMCs, sampled 15 days after the yellow fever booster vaccination. This sequence joins TRBV29-1 and TRBJ2-3, with 7 bases aligning to TRBD2. CDR3 coding DNA: TGCAGCGTTGAGGGAGGGTCCTCAAGCACAGATACGCAGTATTTT. As protein: CSVEGGSSSTDTQYF.